This TCR beta chain was found in a study of blood T cell repertoires in COVID-19. Study-level background: Specimens from acute and convalescent COVID-19 originated in the United States, Italy and Spain.

In the authors' methods: The authors estimated nucleated cell counts from reference gene primer amplification. Produced via immunoSEQ multiplex PCR; TCRdb's table is partial and in-frame only. The DNA gave D and trimming, while V, J and clone size come from that table. The sample contains over 75,000 clones, over 80% of which appear only once. This clone was picked up one time. The germline CDR1 and CDR2 sequences are LNHNV and YYDKDF (reference sequence). There are 20 residues in the CDR3. J was trimmed by 2 bases and V by 0 bases; bases with no gene match: 14. The origin of this receptor is a human donor in a cohort sampled during active COVID-19. Material for sequencing was peripheral blood. The rearrangement links TRBV15 to TRBJ2-5, with TRBD2 matching 11 bases. This chain's CDR3 is CATSREPLLAGASYQETQYF. The CDR3 DNA reads TGTGCCACCAGCAGAGAGCCCTTACTAGCGGGAGCATCTTATCAAGAGACCCAGTACTTC.